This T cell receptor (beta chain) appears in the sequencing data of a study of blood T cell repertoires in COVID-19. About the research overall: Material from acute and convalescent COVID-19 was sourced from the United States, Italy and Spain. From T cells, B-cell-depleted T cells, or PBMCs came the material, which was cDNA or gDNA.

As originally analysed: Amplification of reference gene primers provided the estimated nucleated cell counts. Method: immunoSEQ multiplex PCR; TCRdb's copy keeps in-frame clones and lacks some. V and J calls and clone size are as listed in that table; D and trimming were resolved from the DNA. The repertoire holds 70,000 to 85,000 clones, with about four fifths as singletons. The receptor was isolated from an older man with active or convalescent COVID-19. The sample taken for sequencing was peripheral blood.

The DNA of the CDR3 is TGTGCCAGTCGTGGCGGAGTCAGCACAGATACGCAGTATTTT. Protein sequence: CASRGGVSTDTQYF. This chain links TRBV19 with TRBJ2-3; no clear D gene. Germline assignment: CDR1 LNHDA and CDR2 SQIVND (reference sequence). This CDR3 spans 14 amino acids. V was shortened by 8 bases and J by 0 bases, with 12 bases between the two germline ends.